The sequence of this T cell receptor beta chain was determined in a study of blood T cell repertoires in COVID-19. Overall study: Acute and convalescent COVID-19 samples came from the United States, Italy and Spain. In each case, the material was cDNA or gDNA derived from T cells, B-cell-depleted T cells, or PBMCs.

Original data processing: Scientists estimated how many nucleated cells there were by amplifying reference gene primers. Profiling relied on immunoSEQ multiplex PCR, and the TCRdb table lists in-frame clones only, not all of them. The DNA was the basis for D and trimming; V, J and clone size are from that table. The sample lists under 150,000 clones; approximately 90% were seen once. Germline V lookup: CDR1 SGHKS, CDR2 YYEKEE (reference sequence). J lost 8 bases, V lost 0 bases, and 4 bases had no gene match. This CDR3 has 14 amino acids. The sequenced sample was peripheral blood. This receptor was taken from an older man with active COVID-19. The J gene is TRBJ2-4, the V gene TRBV5-5; 8 bases fit TRBD1. This CDR3 is CASSLGTGPDIQYF. The CDR3 DNA reads TGTGCCAGCAGCTTGGGGACAGGGCCGGACATTCAGTACTTC. Based on the CDR3 plus reference TRBV5-5 and TRBJ2-4, the full variable domain is DAGVTQSPTHLIKTRGQQVTLRCSPISGHKSVSWYQQVLGQGPQFIFQYYEKEERGRGNFPDRFSARQFPNYSSELNVNALLLGDSALYLCASSLGTGPDIQYFGAGTRLSVL.